The 9 T cell receptor beta chains below were found in one sample sequenced in a study of cytomegalovirus exposure and HLA in healthy donors. Data came from immunoSEQ multiplex PCR; TCRdb stores just in-frame clones and leaves some out. The sample consists of approximately 59,000 clones, roughly 93% of them appearing once. The sample consisted of PBMCs. Source of these receptors: a woman younger than 35 in good health and CMV-seropositive.

This clone was recorded only once. The gene calls are TRBV5-1 and TRBJ2-3, with 9 positions matching TRBD2. Germline CDR1 is SGHRS and CDR2 is YFSETQ. Losses at the gene ends were 0 bases for V and 5 bases for J; bases not matched to a gene: 4. This CDR3 comprises 15 residues. The CDR3 coding sequence is TGCGCCAGCAGCTTGGAGTGGCGGGGGGGAGATACGCAGTATTTT. Translation: CASSLEWRGGDTQYF.

The V call is TRBV27, the J call TRBJ1-1; TRBD1 aligns across 7 bases. The CDR3 spans 17 residues. Germline CDR1 reads MNHEY; CDR2 reads SMNVEV (reference sequence). The V gene end was trimmed by 6 bases and the J gene end by 2 bases; junction bases not matched to a gene: 15. The CDR3 sequence: CASRISVGQSSNTEAFF. CDR3 nucleotide sequence: TGTGCCAGCAGAATTTCAGTGGGACAGTCAAGCAACACTGAAGCTTTCTTT.

V usage is TRBV4-1 and J usage is TRBJ2-1, with TRBD1 matching 11 bases. This CDR3 contains 17 residues. Trimming at V came to 4 bases and at J to 4 bases, leaving 9 bases not matched to a gene. Germline V gene lookup returns CDR1 MGHRA and CDR2 YSYEKL. The CDR3 DNA reads TGCGCCAGCAGCCCCGTACCGGGACAGGGGGTTTACAATGAGCAGTTCTTC. It yields the protein CASSPVPGQGVYNEQFF.

The chain's CDR3 is CASQTLHTENTEAFF. DNA of the CDR3: TGTGCCAGCCAAACCCTTCACACAGAGAACACTGAAGCTTTCTTT. V and J are TRBV6-5 and TRBJ1-1; no clear D gene. The CDR3 runs to 15 residues. The V gene's germline CDR1 is MNHEY and CDR2 SVGAGI. The V end was cut by 8 bases, the J end by 1 base, with 17 bases between.

The chain is built from TRBV5-1 and TRBJ2-1; TRBD1 is a possible D gene (6 bases). Germline V gives CDR1 SGHRS, CDR2 YFSETQ. V lost 5 bases, J lost 10 bases, and 10 bases lay in between. The CDR3 is made up of 11 amino acids. Here the CDR3 DNA reads TGCGCCAGCAGATCCGGGACAGAGCAGTTCTTC. This gives the protein CASRSGTEQFF.

The rearrangement links TRBV27 to TRBJ1-2; 8 nucleotides match TRBD1. The CDR3 has 15 residues. V lost 6 bases and J lost 2; bases outside the gene matches: 8. Per the germline V gene, CDR1 is MNHEY and CDR2 is SMNVEV (reference sequence). The CDR3 reads CASSQDRDRNYGYTF. The CDR3 DNA is TGTGCCAGCAGCCAGGACAGGGACCGAAACTATGGCTACACCTTC.

V usage is TRBV28 and J usage is TRBJ1-6; 9 bases match TRBD1. Germline CDR1 MDHEN, CDR2 SYDVKM. V shed 4 bases, J shed 12 bases, and the junction held 10 bases outside the gene matches. The CDR3 has 15 residues. The CDR3 loop reads CASSWKTGGFLPLHF. DNA of the CDR3: TGTGCCAGCAGTTGGAAGACAGGGGGTTTTTTACCCCTCCACTTT.

The V call is TRBV7-6, the J call TRBJ2-1; D is unresolved. Germline loops: CDR1 SGHVS, CDR2 FNYEAQ. Deletions cut 0 bases from V and 7 bases from J, with 7 bases between. The CDR3 loop spans 13 amino acids. For the CDR3, the DNA is TGTGCCAGCAGCTTAGCCCCCGTTAATGAGCAGTTCTTC. Translating it yields CASSLAPVNEQFF.

The chain's CDR3 is CASSLNRVRGDEQFF. CDR3 DNA sequence: TGCGCCAGCAGCTTGAACAGGGTTCGGGGGGATGAGCAGTTCTTC. The gene calls are TRBV5-1 and TRBJ2-1, with a tentative D call TRBD2 (7 bases). The germline CDR1 and CDR2 sequences are SGHRS and YFSETQ. The CDR3 consists of 15 residues. V was clipped by 1 base and J by 8 bases, with 16 bases between them.